The rows below give T cell receptor beta chains drawn from one sample of a study of blood T cell repertoires in COVID-19. The method was immunoSEQ multiplex PCR; TCRdb's version includes in-frame clones alone and lacks a portion of them. The data contain over 150,000 clones, roughly nine tenths of them seen just once; the ten biggest clones take up about 1.1%. Input material: peripheral blood. Every receptor here comes from a man aged 25 to 40 with acute or convalescent COVID-19. CDR3s include the opening cysteine and the closing phenylalanine or tryptophan. Each record gives: clone size, J gene, D gene, V gene, CDR3 DNA, CDR3 protein. D genes are given only for firm matches. A clone size is listed for some rows: how often the clone was seen (once, few, many), or a class if it is expanded.

clone_size: -
j_call: TRBJ1-4
d_call: TRBD1
v_call: TRBV5-4
cdr3_nt: TGTGCCAGCAGCGGGGGACAGCCGGGGGAAAAACTGTTTTTT
cdr3_aa: CASSGGQPGEKLFF

clone_size: -
j_call: TRBJ1-2
d_call: -
v_call: TRBV7-8
cdr3_nt: TGTGCCAGCAGCTTAGTGGGGGCCCCCTATGGCTACACCTTC
cdr3_aa: CASSLVGAPYGYTF

clone_size: -
j_call: TRBJ1-4
d_call: TRBD1
v_call: TRBV5-4
cdr3_nt: TGTGCCAGCAGCCAGGACAGGGGGGGACTTAATGAAAAACTGTTTTTT
cdr3_aa: CASSQDRGGLNEKLFF

clone_size: -
j_call: TRBJ2-1
d_call: TRBD2
v_call: TRBV7-2
cdr3_nt: TGTGCCAGCAGCTCATTGGGGGGAGGGTGGAATGAGCAGTTCTTC
cdr3_aa: CASSSLGGGWNEQFF

clone_size: -
j_call: TRBJ2-4
d_call: TRBD1
v_call: TRBV18
cdr3_nt: TGTGCCAGCTCACCATCGACAGGGGGTCAGAACATTCAGTACTTC
cdr3_aa: CASSPSTGGQNIQYF

clone_size: -
j_call: TRBJ2-3
d_call: TRBD2
v_call: TRBV5-1
cdr3_nt: TGCGCCAGCAGCTTGGGACTAGCGGGAGGGTCCTTCACAGATACGCAGTATTTT
cdr3_aa: CASSLGLAGGSFTDTQYF

clone_size: -
j_call: TRBJ1-6
d_call: TRBD1
v_call: TRBV7-9
cdr3_nt: TGTGCCAGCAGTTCCACCGGGACAGGGTATTCACCCCTCCACTTT
cdr3_aa: CASSSTGTGYSPLHF

clone_size: -
j_call: TRBJ1-1
d_call: -
v_call: TRBV7-9
cdr3_nt: TGTGCCAGCAGCTTCGTTAGGGGTCGGAACACTGAAGCTTTCTTT
cdr3_aa: CASSFVRGRNTEAFF

clone_size: -
j_call: TRBJ1-5
d_call: -
v_call: TRBV15
cdr3_nt: TGTGCCACCAGCAGAACTCCAGGAGGGCTTAGCAATCAGCCCCAGCATTTT
cdr3_aa: CATSRTPGGLSNQPQHF

clone_size: -
j_call: TRBJ1-3
d_call: -
v_call: TRBV11-1
cdr3_nt: TGTGCCAGCAGCACGGACATCGGGACTCGCGGAAACACCATATATTTT
cdr3_aa: CASSTDIGTRGNTIYF

clone_size: -
j_call: TRBJ2-5
d_call: TRBD1
v_call: TRBV30
cdr3_nt: TGTGCCTGGAGCGACAGGGTAGGAGAGACCCAGTACTTC
cdr3_aa: CAWSDRVGETQYF

clone_size: -
j_call: TRBJ2-1
d_call: -
v_call: TRBV28
cdr3_nt: TGTGCCAGCAGTCCGGGGTGGGGGGAGAGCTCCTACAATGAGCAGTTCTTC
cdr3_aa: CASSPGWGESSYNEQFF

clone_size: -
j_call: TRBJ1-2
d_call: -
v_call: TRBV11-2
cdr3_nt: TGTGCCAGCAGCCGGAATCTCAGGGTAAACTATGGCTACACCTTC
cdr3_aa: CASSRNLRVNYGYTF

clone_size: -
j_call: TRBJ1-4
d_call: -
v_call: TRBV4-1
cdr3_nt: TGCGCCAGCAGATCACCGGGGTCAACTAATGAAAAACTGTTTTTT
cdr3_aa: CASRSPGSTNEKLFF

clone_size: -
j_call: TRBJ2-3
d_call: -
v_call: TRBV9
cdr3_nt: TGTGCCAGCAGCGTAGGGGTGAGCGGAAGCACAGATACGCAGTATTTT
cdr3_aa: CASSVGVSGSTDTQYF

clone_size: -
j_call: TRBJ1-2
d_call: -
v_call: TRBV28
cdr3_nt: TGTGCCAGCAGCCTAGCGGGGGCCTATGGCTACACCTTC
cdr3_aa: CASSLAGAYGYTF

clone_size: once
j_call: TRBJ1-3
d_call: -
v_call: TRBV27
cdr3_nt: TGTGCCAGTTCTCCCATCGGGTCCTCTGGAAACACCATATATTTT
cdr3_aa: CASSPIGSSGNTIYF

clone_size: -
j_call: TRBJ1-5
d_call: TRBD1
v_call: TRBV19
cdr3_nt: TGTGCCAGTAGTACCGGGACAGGCAATCAGCCCCAGCATTTT
cdr3_aa: CASSTGTGNQPQHF

clone_size: -
j_call: TRBJ1-6
d_call: -
v_call: TRBV12-3/TRBV12-4
cdr3_nt: TGTGCCAGCAGAGGGGATGCCTCACCCCTCCACTTT
cdr3_aa: CASRGDASPLHF

clone_size: -
j_call: TRBJ1-2
d_call: TRBD1
v_call: TRBV6-1
cdr3_nt: TGTGCCAGCAGTGAAAGGGGGCTCAGACTTGGCTACACCTTC
cdr3_aa: CASSERGLRLGYTF

clone_size: -
j_call: TRBJ1-2
d_call: -
v_call: TRBV3-1/TRBV3-2
cdr3_nt: TGTGCCAGCAGCCTCTCAATCAGTAACTATGGCTACACCTTC
cdr3_aa: CASSLSISNYGYTF

clone_size: once
j_call: TRBJ1-6
d_call: -
v_call: TRBV21-1
cdr3_nt: TGTGCCAGCAGCAAATGTGGCAACAGTTCCGCCGGAGGTTCACCCCTCCACTTT
cdr3_aa: CASSKCGNSSAGGSPLHF

clone_size: -
j_call: TRBJ1-2
d_call: -
v_call: TRBV28
cdr3_nt: TGTGCCAGCAGGTCAGAGGTCTATGGCTACACCTTC
cdr3_aa: CASRSEVYGYTF

clone_size: -
j_call: TRBJ2-6
d_call: -
v_call: TRBV6-2/TRBV6-3
cdr3_nt: TGTGCCAGCAGTCGGGTTTACTCTGGGGCCAACGTCCTGACTTTC
cdr3_aa: CASSRVYSGANVLTF

clone_size: -
j_call: TRBJ2-3
d_call: -
v_call: TRBV2
cdr3_nt: TGTGCCACCTCCTTGACCAGGGATTACACAGATACGCAGTATTTT
cdr3_aa: CATSLTRDYTDTQYF

clone_size: -
j_call: TRBJ1-2
d_call: -
v_call: TRBV20-1
cdr3_nt: TGCAGTGCTCCGAGGACTTATGGCTACACCTTC
cdr3_aa: CSAPRTYGYTF

clone_size: -
j_call: TRBJ2-5
d_call: TRBD1
v_call: TRBV5-8
cdr3_nt: TGTGCCAGCAGCAGGGGACAGGACCTCCAAGAGACCCAGTACTTC
cdr3_aa: CASSRGQDLQETQYF

clone_size: -
j_call: TRBJ1-1
d_call: -
v_call: TRBV14
cdr3_nt: TGTGCCAGCACCGAGGACTGGAACACTGAAGCTTTCTTT
cdr3_aa: CASTEDWNTEAFF

clone_size: -
j_call: TRBJ2-1
d_call: TRBD2
v_call: TRBV18
cdr3_nt: TGTGCCAGCTCACCCCTAGCGGGAGCGATGGATGAGCAGTTCTTC
cdr3_aa: CASSPLAGAMDEQFF

clone_size: once
j_call: TRBJ1-2
d_call: -
v_call: TRBV7-8
cdr3_nt: TGTGCCAGCAGCTTACGGACAGCATATGGCTACACCTTC
cdr3_aa: CASSLRTAYGYTF

clone_size: -
j_call: TRBJ2-7
d_call: -
v_call: TRBV7-2
cdr3_nt: TGTGCCAGCAGCTCCTCGGGCTACGAGCAGTACTTC
cdr3_aa: CASSSSGYEQYF

clone_size: -
j_call: TRBJ2-3
d_call: TRBD1
v_call: TRBV6-6
cdr3_nt: TGTGCCAGCAGTGCGGACAGGGAGGCAGATACGCAGTATTTT
cdr3_aa: CASSADREADTQYF

clone_size: -
j_call: TRBJ2-1
d_call: TRBD2
v_call: TRBV5-1
cdr3_nt: TGCGCCAGCAGCCCAACCGGGACTAGCGGGAGAGATGAGCAGTTCTTC
cdr3_aa: CASSPTGTSGRDEQFF

clone_size: -
j_call: TRBJ2-3
d_call: -
v_call: TRBV18
cdr3_nt: TGTGCCAGCTCACCACCTAGCCCAGATACGCAGTATTTT
cdr3_aa: CASSPPSPDTQYF

clone_size: -
j_call: TRBJ2-7
d_call: -
v_call: TRBV5-5
cdr3_nt: TGTGCCAGCAGCAAAACCCCGACAGCTTTCGACGAGCAGTACTTC
cdr3_aa: CASSKTPTAFDEQYF

clone_size: -
j_call: TRBJ2-7
d_call: -
v_call: TRBV7-2
cdr3_nt: TGTGCCAGCAGCTTTGATTTGCGGACCTACGAGCAGTACTTC
cdr3_aa: CASSFDLRTYEQYF

clone_size: -
j_call: TRBJ1-5
d_call: -
v_call: TRBV28
cdr3_nt: TGTGCCAGCAGTTTTGGGGGGGTCAAATGGCCCCAGCATTTT
cdr3_aa: CASSFGGVKWPQHF

clone_size: -
j_call: TRBJ1-2
d_call: TRBD1
v_call: TRBV13
cdr3_nt: TGTGCCAGCAGCTTCGGAGTCGGGACAGGAGGCTACACCTTC
cdr3_aa: CASSFGVGTGGYTF

clone_size: -
j_call: TRBJ2-1
d_call: -
v_call: TRBV15
cdr3_nt: TGTGCCACCAGCCTAGCCTACAATGAGCAGTTCTTC
cdr3_aa: CATSLAYNEQFF

clone_size: -
j_call: TRBJ2-1
d_call: -
v_call: TRBV15
cdr3_nt: TGTGCCACCAGCAGAGATATCCTAGACTCCAATGAGCAGTTCTTC
cdr3_aa: CATSRDILDSNEQFF

clone_size: -
j_call: TRBJ2-4
d_call: TRBD2
v_call: TRBV14
cdr3_nt: TGTGCCAGCGCAGCGGGAAGCATTCAGTACTTC
cdr3_aa: CASAAGSIQYF

clone_size: once
j_call: TRBJ1-1
d_call: -
v_call: TRBV18
cdr3_nt: TGTGCCAGCTCACTCGTGGGTCTGGGGGGAAACGCGCACACTGAAGCTTTCTTT
cdr3_aa: CASSLVGLGGNAHTEAFF

clone_size: -
j_call: TRBJ1-2
d_call: -
v_call: TRBV12-3/TRBV12-4
cdr3_nt: TGTGCCAGCAGTTTGGTAGCTAACTATGGCTACACCTTC
cdr3_aa: CASSLVANYGYTF

clone_size: -
j_call: TRBJ2-1
d_call: -
v_call: TRBV5-8
cdr3_nt: TGTGCCAGCAGCTTGGCCCTATTCGAAATCCAGGGAGGCAATGAGCAGTTCTTC
cdr3_aa: CASSLALFEIQGGNEQFF

clone_size: -
j_call: TRBJ1-2
d_call: -
v_call: TRBV12-5
cdr3_nt: TGTGCTAGTGGTTTGCGGGGTTATGGCTACACCTTC
cdr3_aa: CASGLRGYGYTF

clone_size: -
j_call: TRBJ1-6
d_call: -
v_call: TRBV2
cdr3_nt: TGTGCCAGCAGGGGGGACAATAATTCACCCCTCCACTTT
cdr3_aa: CASRGDNNSPLHF

clone_size: -
j_call: TRBJ1-2
d_call: -
v_call: TRBV30
cdr3_nt: TGTGCCTGGACACAGAGTAACTATGGCTACACCTTC
cdr3_aa: CAWTQSNYGYTF

clone_size: -
j_call: TRBJ1-1
d_call: TRBD1
v_call: TRBV30
cdr3_nt: TGTGCCTGGATAAGGACAGGGGCACTGAACACTGAAGCTTTCTTT
cdr3_aa: CAWIRTGALNTEAFF

clone_size: -
j_call: TRBJ2-1
d_call: TRBD2
v_call: TRBV3-1/TRBV3-2
cdr3_nt: TGTGCCAGCAGCCAACGACTAGCGGGAGATTACAATGAGCAGTTCTTC
cdr3_aa: CASSQRLAGDYNEQFF

clone_size: once
j_call: TRBJ1-2
d_call: -
v_call: TRBV6-1
cdr3_nt: TGTGCCAGCAGTTCCAGACAGAACTCTAACTATGGCTACACCTTC
cdr3_aa: CASSSRQNSNYGYTF

clone_size: few
j_call: TRBJ2-1
d_call: TRBD1
v_call: TRBV2
cdr3_nt: TGTGCCAGCGCCTTCGACAGGGTCTCCTACAATGAGCAGTTCTTC
cdr3_aa: CASAFDRVSYNEQFF

clone_size: -
j_call: TRBJ1-5
d_call: -
v_call: TRBV7-9
cdr3_nt: TGTGCCAGCAGCTCTCAGGGAGGGAATCAGCCCCAGCATTTT
cdr3_aa: CASSSQGGNQPQHF

clone_size: -
j_call: TRBJ2-1
d_call: -
v_call: TRBV5-1
cdr3_nt: TGCGCCAGCAGCTTGGAGGACACTCCTGGTAATGAGCAGTTCTTC
cdr3_aa: CASSLEDTPGNEQFF

clone_size: -
j_call: TRBJ2-2
d_call: TRBD1
v_call: TRBV30
cdr3_nt: TGTGCCTGGAGGGGACAGGTAAAAGCCGGGGAGCTGTTTTTT
cdr3_aa: CAWRGQVKAGELFF

clone_size: -
j_call: TRBJ2-6
d_call: TRBD1
v_call: TRBV19
cdr3_nt: TGTGCCAGTAGTAGATCGACAGGGGGCCTCCCTGGGGCCAACGTCCTGACTTTC
cdr3_aa: CASSRSTGGLPGANVLTF

clone_size: -
j_call: TRBJ2-1
d_call: TRBD2
v_call: TRBV4-2
cdr3_nt: TGTGCCAGCAGCCATCAGGACCCGGCGGGGGATGAGCAGTTCTTC
cdr3_aa: CASSHQDPAGDEQFF